One and the same sample provided the 7 T cell receptor beta chains below, sequenced in a study of blood T cell repertoires in COVID-19. TCRdb's table, derived via immunoSEQ multiplex PCR, lists solely in-frame clones and lacks some. The sample contains 210,000 or so clones, 80% to 90% of which appear only once. Sequencing used PBMCs or T cells enriched from blood (not recorded which). The origin of the receptors is a woman aged 45-65 years in a cohort exposed to, infected with or recovered from COVID-19 (not recorded which).

The chain has TRBV27 and TRBJ1-4; weak D call: TRBD1 (5 bases). CDR1 is MNHEY and CDR2 is SMNVEV in the germline V gene (reference sequence). V was pared by 5 bases and J by 4 bases, with 11 bases between. The CDR3 has 14 amino acids. The CDR3 region is CASSRAGNNEKLFF. CDR3 bases: TGTGCCAGCAGTCGGGCAGGGAATAATGAAAAACTGTTTTTT.

The rearrangement uses TRBV18 and TRBJ2-5; D may be TRBD2 (6 bases). Trimming removed 8 bases at V and 2 bases at J, with 12 bases between. This CDR3 region has 13 residues. The germline V gene encodes CDR1 KGHSH and CDR2 LQKENI. CDR3: CASQTGLQETQYF. DNA of the CDR3: TGTGCCAGCCAGACGGGACTTCAAGAGACCCAGTACTTC. Using reference TRBV18 and TRBJ2-5 for the parts outside the CDR3, the full variable domain is NAGVMQNPRHLVRRRGQEARLRCSPMKGHSHVYWYRQLPEEGLKFMVYLQKENIIDESGMPKERFSAEFPKEGPSILRIQQVVRGDSAAYFCASQTGLQETQYFGPGTRLLVL.

This clone has more than one count but fewer than ten. The rearrangement links TRBV7-2 to TRBJ1-4, with a tentative D call TRBD1 (6 bases). The germline V gene encodes CDR1 SGHTA and CDR2 FQGNSA. The CDR3 is 12 amino acids. V lost 5 bases and J lost 11, with 12 bases in between. The CDR3 here is CASSTGLGKLFF. DNA of the CDR3: TGTGCCAGCAGCACAGGGTTGGGGAAACTGTTTTTT.

This chain uses TRBV19 with TRBJ1-1; 9 nucleotides align to TRBD1. The CDR3 is 14 residues long. Looked up from germline, CDR1 is LNHDA and CDR2 is SQIVND (reference sequence). Trimming cost V 3 bases and J 4 bases; bases outside gene matches: 3. The CDR3 nucleotides read TGTGCCAGTAGTATGGACAGGGGAGGCACTGAAGCTTTCTTT. Protein: CASSMDRGGTEAFF.

The chain links TRBV7-8 to TRBJ2-1; the match to TRBD2 covers 12 bases. The CDR3 runs 17 residues. The germline V gene has CDR1 SGHVS and CDR2 FQNEAQ. Trimming at V came to 1 base and at J to 4 bases, leaving 5 bases not matched to a gene. CDR3 sequence: CASSLVGTSGLYNEQFF. Written as DNA, the CDR3 is TGTGCCAGCAGCTTAGTAGGGACTAGCGGGCTATACAATGAGCAGTTCTTC.

V is TRBV5-1 and J is TRBJ1-2, with 11 nucleotides matching TRBD1. The CDR3 is 14 residues long. CDR1 and CDR2 from the germline V gene are SGHRS and YFSETQ. The V and J ends lost 6 bases and 6 bases, in that order; junction bases with no gene match: 7. This CDR3 is CASNQGTGGNGYTF. In DNA form, the CDR3 reads TGCGCCAGCAATCAAGGGACAGGGGGAAATGGCTACACCTTC.

The DNA for the CDR3 is TGTGCCAGCAGCCTAGAAGGGAGGACTAGCGGAGCATATACGCAGTATTTT. It yields the protein CASSLEGRTSGAYTQYF. The chain has TRBV4-2 and TRBJ2-3, with 10 bases identical to TRBD2. V lost 4 bases to trimming and J lost 7 bases; unmatched junction nucleotides: 14. The CDR3 has 17 residues. In germline, CDR1 is LGHNA, CDR2 YNFKEQ.